Below are 20 T cell receptor beta chains sequenced from a single sample in a study of blood T cell repertoires in COVID-19. The assay was immunoSEQ multiplex PCR, and TCRdb's table has in-frame clones only and misses some. The data show over 30,000 clones, approximately 90% seen once. Sequenced material: peripheral blood. All receptors come from a human donor in a cohort sampled during active COVID-19.

The genes are TRBV6-5 and TRBJ1-6; no clear D gene. Trimming removed 2 bases from V and 11 bases from J, with 13 bases in between. CDR1 and CDR2 (germline): MNHEY, SVGAGI. The CDR3 length is 14 residues. CDR3 sequence (DNA): TGTGCCAGCAGTTACGGGCAGGTCTTGACACCCCTCCACTTT. Protein: CASSYGQVLTPLHF.

The rearrangement links TRBV18 to TRBJ2-5, with D perhaps TRBD2 (5 bases). Per the germline V gene, CDR1 is KGHSH and CDR2 is LQKENI. V lost 6 bases, J lost 1 base, and 18 bases lay in between. The CDR3 extends over 16 amino acids. The CDR3 reads CASSHGLSSPQETQYF. The CDR3 DNA reads TGTGCCAGCTCGCACGGACTTAGTAGTCCCCAAGAGACCCAGTACTTC.

This chain links TRBV4-2 with TRBJ2-3, with D possibly matching TRBD2 (6 bases). The CDR3 loop spans 20 amino acids. Germline V gene sequence: CDR1 LGHNA, CDR2 YNFKEQ. The V gene lost 0 bases and the J gene lost 2 bases, with 24 bases spanning the gap. CDR3 in DNA: TGTGCCAGCAGCCAAGACCGCCCCCTAAGGAAGGGAGGAGCCACAGATACGCAGTATTTT. This codes for CASSQDRPLRKGGATDTQYF.

The chain has TRBV5-1 and TRBJ1-6, with 8 bases aligning to TRBD1. Germline CDR1 SGHRS, CDR2 YFSETQ. The CDR3 totals 15 residues. V shed 1 base, J shed 9 bases, and the junction held 6 bases outside the gene matches. The DNA for the CDR3 is TGCGCCAGCAGCTTGTCAGGACAGGGACGTTCACCCCTCCACTTT. This encodes CASSLSGQGRSPLHF.

The V and J genes are TRBV5-1 and TRBJ2-2; the match to TRBD2 covers 7 bases. The germline V gene encodes CDR1 SGHRS and CDR2 YFSETQ. The CDR3 is 16 amino acids. With V trimmed by 0 bases and J by 3 bases, 5 bases remained unmatched. CDR3 protein: CASSLGAGLDTGELFF. The CDR3 DNA reads as TGCGCCAGCAGCTTGGGAGCGGGACTTGACACCGGGGAGCTGTTTTTT. Combining the CDR3 with reference TRBV5-1 and TRBJ2-2 gives the whole variable domain KAGVTQTPRYLIKTRGQQVTLSCSPISGHRSVSWYQQTPGQGLQFLFEYFSETQRNKGNFPGRFSGRQFSNSRSEMNVSTLELGDSALYLCASSLGAGLDTGELFFGEGSRLTVL.

The sample holds a few counts of this clone. Other nucleotide sequences in the sample specify the same CDR3. The V and J genes are TRBV12-3 or TRBV12-4 and TRBJ2-1; 9 nucleotides line up with TRBD1. The CDR3 length is 13 residues. J was trimmed by 8 bases and V by 5 bases; bases with no gene match: 4. CDR3 bases: TGTGCCAGCAGTCCGGGACAGGGTCATGAGCAGTTCTTC. Translation gives CASSPGQGHEQFF.

CDR3 region: CASSFSTAGELFF. The DNA for the CDR3 is TGTGCCAGCAGCTTTAGTACAGCCGGGGAGCTGTTTTTT. The rearrangement joins TRBV5-6 to TRBJ2-2, with D unresolved. The V gene's germline CDR1 is SGHDT and CDR2 YYEEEE. The CDR3 runs 13 residues. V was clipped by 2 bases and J by 6 bases, with 8 bases between them.

This sequence joins TRBV6-2 or TRBV6-3 and TRBJ2-1, with D uncertain. The CDR3 runs 12 residues. Germline V gives CDR1 MNHEY, CDR2 SVGEGT. The germline V and J ends were trimmed by 1 base and 6 bases, with 4 bases remaining between them. In DNA form, the CDR3 reads TGTGCCAGCAGTTACTTTCTCAATGAGCAGTTCTTC. Translation: CASSYFLNEQFF.

This clone has a single count. One junction end disagrees with the germline gene, perhaps due to a read error. The chain employs TRBV7-9 and TRBJ2-5, with D possibly matching TRBD2 (6 bases). The CDR3 consists of 14 residues. Germline CDR1 and CDR2: SEHNR and FQNEAQ (reference sequence). The CDR3 nucleotides are TGTGCCAGCAGCTTCGGACTATCAAGAGAGGCCCAGTACTTC. Protein product: CASSFGLSREAQYF.

The chain employs TRBV18 and TRBJ2-7; D not certain. The CDR3 loop spans 13 amino acids. The germline gives CDR1 KGHSH, CDR2 LQKENI. V lost 6 bases to trimming and J lost 3 bases, with 12 bases between them. DNA for the CDR3: TGTGCCAGCTCGCCAATAGAAAGCTACGAGCAGTACGTC. This gives the protein CASSPIESYEQYV.

The V call is TRBV3-1 (or the pseudogene TRBV3-2), the J call TRBJ1-1; D not certain. This CDR3 comprises 13 residues. V was clipped by 1 base and J by 4 bases, with 7 bases between them. Germline V gene sequence: CDR1 LGHDT, CDR2 YNNKEL (reference sequence). The CDR3 is CASSQVGSTEAFF. Written as DNA, the CDR3 is TGTGCCAGCAGCCAAGTGGGCTCCACTGAAGCTTTCTTT.

The chain uses TRBV19 and TRBJ2-2, with D perhaps TRBD1 (5 bases). CDR1 is LNHDA, CDR2 SQIVND, per germline (reference sequence). With 7 bases removed from V and 5 bases from J, the gap between germline ends came to 14 bases. The CDR3 has 14 amino acids. The CDR3 nucleotides read TGTGCCAGTATGATAGGGGCCGGGACCGGGGAGCTGTTTTTT. This encodes CASMIGAGTGELFF.

The chain has TRBV7-2 and TRBJ2-2; D uncertain. V shed 0 bases and J shed 1 base, with 12 bases lying between them. This CDR3 is built from 17 residues. CDR1 is SGHTA and CDR2 is FQGNSA in the germline V gene. The CDR3 nucleotides are TGTGCCAGCAGCTTAGCGCGGTACACCCAGAACACCGGGGAGCTGTTTTTT. Protein product: CASSLARYTQNTGELFF.

The DNA for the CDR3 is TGTGCCAGCAGGCAGACAGGGAATGGGAACACTGAAGCTTTCTTT. The encoded protein is CASRQTGNGNTEAFF. The rearrangement uses TRBV2 and TRBJ1-1; TRBD1 matches at 7 bases. J gave up 1 base and V 6 bases, and 8 bases lay outside the gene matches. This CDR3 is built from 15 residues. From germline, CDR1 is SNHLY and CDR2 FYNNEI.

The CDR3 is CATSPGGTQYF. The CDR3 region has the DNA TGTGCCACCAGTCCGGGGGGGACGCAGTATTTT. The V gene is TRBV24-1, the J gene TRBJ2-3, with TRBD2 matching 8 bases. CDR3 length equals 11 residues. Per the germline V gene, CDR1 is KGHDR and CDR2 is SFDVKD. Trimming cost V 6 bases and J 9 bases; bases outside gene matches: 1.

J is TRBJ2-1 and V is TRBV4-3, with 12 bases lining up with TRBD2. V lost 6 bases, J lost 4 bases, and 1 base stayed unmatched. The CDR3 is 14 amino acids. The germline V gene encodes CDR1 LGHNA and CDR2 YSLEER. The CDR3 protein is CASSGLAGYNEQFF. The CDR3 DNA is TGCGCCAGCAGTGGACTAGCGGGATACAATGAGCAGTTCTTC.

The rearrangement joins TRBV5-1 to TRBJ1-2; 9 positions match TRBD1. Trimming took 4 bases from V and 8 from J; bases not matched to a gene: 6. The CDR3 extends over 13 amino acids. Per germline, CDR1 SGHRS and CDR2 YFSETQ. In DNA form, the CDR3 reads TGCGCCAGCAGCGGAGGACAGGGGACGGGCTACACCTTC. It translates to CASSGGQGTGYTF.

This clone was picked up one time. The chain uses TRBV19 and TRBJ2-1; D is unclear. With 4 bases removed from V and 2 bases from J, the gap between germline ends came to 6 bases. The CDR3 runs to 13 residues. The germline CDR1 and CDR2 sequences are LNHDA and SQIVND (reference sequence). CDR3 DNA sequence: TGTGCCAGTAGTACTAAGACCTACAATGAGCAGTTCTTC. Protein: CASSTKTYNEQFF.

Only a few counts were recorded for this clone. J is TRBJ2-1 and V is TRBV29-1, with D unclear. Germline V CDR1 and CDR2: SQVTM, ANQGSEA. The V gene lost 4 bases and the J gene lost 5 bases, with 6 bases spanning the gap. The CDR3 runs 11 residues. Here the CDR3 DNA reads TGCAGCGTTGTTTCAGACAATGAGCAGTTCTTC. Residues: CSVVSDNEQFF.

The V and J genes are TRBV6-6 and TRBJ1-2, with 9 positions matching TRBD1. CDR1 is MNHNY, CDR2 SVGAGI, per germline (reference sequence). The length of the CDR3 is 15 residues. V lost 4 bases and J lost 6; bases outside the gene matches: 9. CDR3 sequence (DNA): TGTGCCAGCAGTTCCACAGGGGGCTTCGGCGATGGCTACACCTTC. Its protein product is CASSSTGGFGDGYTF.